The next 20 T cell receptor beta chains were all read from a single sample in a study of cytomegalovirus exposure and HLA in healthy donors (dated by TCRdb to about 2017). The library was generated by the immunoSEQ multiplex PCR assay. For the multiplex PCR, a mixture combining 60 forward primers for TCR Vbeta segments and 13 reverse primers for TCR Jbeta segments was used. TCRdb's version of the immuneACCESS table is confined to in-frame rearrangements and falls short of the full clone set. An unresolved V gene accounts for under half of the shortfall where checked; the remainder is of unknown origin. This sample has about 140,000 clones in its table, and over 60% of those were observed once. Jointly, the top ten make up around 2% of the sample. Sequenced: PBMCs. Receptors originate from a man aged 30 to 45 in good health and CMV-seronegative.

The chain combines TRBV2 with TRBJ1-1, with 8 bases matching TRBD1. Germline CDR1 SNHLY, CDR2 FYNNEI. V lost 3 bases, J lost 6 bases, and 6 bases stayed unmatched. The CDR3 has 14 amino acids. CDR3 bases: TGTGCCAGCAGTGAGCAGGGGGCATTCTCTGAAGCTTTCTTT. Translation gives CASSEQGAFSEAFF. Looking up the rest from reference TRBV2 and TRBJ1-1 gives the full variable domain: EPEVTQTPSHQVTQMGQEVILRCVPISNHLYFYWYRQILGQKVEFLVSFYNNEISEKSEIFDDQFSVERPDGSNFTLKIRSTKLEDSAMYFCASSEQGAFSEAFFGQGTRLTVV.

The chain is built from TRBV6-4 and TRBJ2-1; TRBD2 matches 13 bases. This CDR3 is built from 15 residues. V shed 5 bases, J shed 7 bases, and the junction held 5 bases outside the gene matches. Germline lookup yields CDR1 MRHNA and CDR2 SNTAGT. CDR3 DNA: TGTGCCAGCAGTTCACTAGCGGGAGGGCCGAATGAGCAGTTCTTC. This translates into CASSSLAGGPNEQFF.

The V call is TRBV28, the J call TRBJ2-7; no definite D call. V lost 5 bases, J lost 2 bases, and 13 bases lay in between. The CDR3 is made up of 14 amino acids. In germline, CDR1 is MDHEN, CDR2 SYDVKM. In DNA, the CDR3 is TGTGCCAGCAGTACTGTCTCCATAACCTACGAGCAGTACTTC. Translating gives CASSTVSITYEQYF.

The V call is TRBV19, the J call TRBJ1-5; a weak D match, TRBD1 (6 bases). CDR3 length: 13 amino acids. Deletions cut 6 bases from V and 2 bases from J, with 8 bases between. Germline V lookup: CDR1 LNHDA, CDR2 SQIVND (reference sequence). CDR3: CASRNRGNQPQHF. CDR3 in DNA: TGTGCCAGTAGGAACAGGGGCAATCAGCCCCAGCATTTT.

The chain carries TRBV29-1 and TRBJ1-5; 10 bases fit TRBD1. Germline-derived CDR1 and CDR2 are SQVTM and ANQGSEA. The V and J ends lost 7 bases and 3 bases, in that order; junction bases with no gene match: 3. The CDR3 is made up of 13 amino acids. The CDR3 loop reads CSAGQGNNQPQHF. In DNA, the CDR3 is TGCAGCGCGGGACAGGGGAACAATCAGCCCCAGCATTTT.

This chain uses TRBV5-1 with TRBJ1-4, with a weak D call TRBD1 (5 bases). CDR1 SGHRS and CDR2 YFSETQ come from the germline V gene. Trimming shortened V by 4 bases and J by 1 base, and 8 bases separated the two germline ends. The CDR3 loop spans 14 amino acids. For the CDR3, the DNA is TGCGCCAGCAGCCTCGGACAAACTAATGAAAAACTGTTTTTT. This gives the protein CASSLGQTNEKLFF.

The chain is built from TRBV5-4 and TRBJ2-2; TRBD1 is a possible D gene (5 bases). Deletions cut 0 bases from V and 2 bases from J, with 14 bases between. The germline V gene encodes CDR1 SGHNT and CDR2 YYREEE (reference sequence). CDR3 size: 17 residues. CDR3 bases: TGTGCCAGCAGCTTGGGGGGCAGGGTGCTAAACACCGGGGAGCTGTTTTTT. Translated, it gives CASSLGGRVLNTGELFF.

The chain couples TRBV9 to TRBJ2-1; perhaps TRBD2 as D (6 bases). Trimming took 0 bases from V and 8 from J, leaving 15 bases between them. Looked up from germline, CDR1 is SGDLS and CDR2 is YYNGEE. CDR3 length: 15 amino acids. DNA for the CDR3: TGTGCCAGCAGCGTAGAACAGACTAGTTGGTATGAGCAGTTCTTC. This translates into CASSVEQTSWYEQFF.

The rearrangement links TRBV28 to TRBJ1-5; 8 nucleotides align to TRBD1. The CDR3 has 16 residues. Germline CDR1 is MDHEN and CDR2 is SYDVKM. The junction had 8 bases not matched to a gene; V was cut back by 2 bases and J by 5 bases. CDR3 sequence (DNA): TGTGCCAGCAGTTTAGTCCCCGGACAGGGACATCAGCCCCAGCATTTT. Protein sequence: CASSLVPGQGHQPQHF.

The genes are TRBV30 and TRBJ2-7, with D perhaps matching TRBD2 (5 bases). The CDR3 runs to 14 residues. Deletions cut 4 bases from V and 3 bases from J, with 16 bases between. The germline gives CDR1 GTSNPN, CDR2 SVGIG (reference sequence). CDR3 protein: CAWKRGLSNYEQYF. DNA for the CDR3: TGTGCCTGGAAGCGTGGACTTTCGAACTACGAGCAGTACTTC.

The chain combines TRBV19 with TRBJ2-2; no clear D. CDR1 is LNHDA and CDR2 is SQIVND in the germline V gene (reference sequence). V dropped 9 bases and J dropped 2 bases, with 10 bases sitting between them. The CDR3 runs to 13 residues. CDR3 sequence reads: CASTHLNTGELFF. CDR3 nucleotide sequence: TGTGCCAGCACCCACCTAAACACCGGGGAGCTGTTTTTT.

This sequence joins TRBV13 and TRBJ1-1; 11 bases map to TRBD1. The V gene end was trimmed by 5 bases and the J gene end by 0 bases; junction bases not matched to a gene: 11. Germline lookup yields CDR1 PRHDT and CDR2 FYEKMQ (reference sequence). The CDR3 totals 18 residues. The chain's CDR3 is CASSARDRGFLLNTEAFF. Written as DNA, the CDR3 is TGTGCCAGCAGCGCCCGGGACAGGGGGTTCTTATTGAACACTGAAGCTTTCTTT.

The V call is TRBV27, the J call TRBJ2-1, with 7 bases aligning to TRBD1. The length of the CDR3 is 13 residues. J was trimmed by 5 bases and V by 3 bases; bases with no gene match: 1. Germline CDR1 MNHEY, CDR2 SMNVEV (reference sequence). This CDR3 reads CASSFTGDNEQFF. The CDR3 nucleotides read TGTGCCAGCAGTTTTACAGGGGACAATGAGCAGTTCTTC.

The rearrangement links TRBV13 to TRBJ1-1, with 10 bases that match TRBD1. The CDR3 has 13 amino acids. V lost 5 bases, J lost 7 bases, and 4 bases stayed unmatched. Germline V gene sequence: CDR1 PRHDT, CDR2 FYEKMQ (reference sequence). The CDR3 reads CASSSRDRGEAFF. The DNA of the CDR3 is TGTGCCAGCAGCAGCCGGGACAGGGGTGAAGCTTTCTTT.

This clone was observed a single time. The chain links TRBV19 to TRBJ1-1; no reliable D call. The CDR3 length is 13 residues. Germline V gene data show CDR1 as LNHDA and CDR2 as SQIVND (reference sequence). With 6 bases removed from V and 3 bases from J, the gap between germline ends came to 11 bases. CDR3 sequence: CASSRTVDTEAFF. CDR3 nucleotide sequence: TGTGCCAGTAGCCGAACCGTAGACACTGAAGCTTTCTTT.

The rearrangement uses TRBV5-5 and TRBJ1-3; D is undetermined. V lost 0 bases and J lost 1, with 14 bases in between. The CDR3 has 17 residues. CDR1 and CDR2 from the germline V gene are SGHKS and YYEKEE (reference sequence). The DNA for the CDR3 is TGTGCCAGCAGCTTGGGACTCCTCGGCACTTCTGGAAACACCATATATTTT. Protein: CASSLGLLGTSGNTIYF.

Points on this clone: The junction differs from germline at one of its ends, possibly a read error. The chain couples TRBV7-7 to TRBJ2-7; tentatively, D is TRBD1 (6 bases). The CDR3 spans 13 residues. The germline V gene encodes CDR1 SSHAT and CDR2 FNYEAQ (reference sequence). The CDR3 nucleotides read TGTGCTAGCAGTTATGGACAGACCTACGAGCAGTACTTC. Translated: CASSYGQTYEQYF.

The CDR3 region is CASSFPHRGGFF. CDR3 in DNA: TGTGCCAGCAGTTTTCCTCACAGGGGTGGTTTCTTT. The V call is TRBV28, the J call TRBJ1-1; 7 bases match TRBD1. Germline-derived CDR1 and CDR2 are MDHEN and SYDVKM. The CDR3 runs to 12 residues. Germline trimming cut 3 bases from V and 13 bases from J; bases unmatched to any gene: 8.

The chain carries TRBV10-3 and TRBJ1-2; 9 bases fit TRBD1. Germline-derived CDR1 and CDR2 are ENHRY and SYGVKD. The CDR3 is made up of 13 amino acids. With V trimmed by 7 bases and J by 6 bases, 6 bases remained unmatched. The CDR3 loop is CAIKGTGNDGYTF. Written as DNA, the CDR3 is TGTGCCATCAAGGGGACAGGGAACGATGGCTACACCTTC.

This rearrangement joins TRBV29-1 to TRBJ1-3; 7 positions agree with TRBD1. The CDR3 loop spans 15 amino acids. V lost 7 bases, J lost 4 bases, and 13 bases stayed unmatched. Germline CDR1 and CDR2: SQVTM and ANQGSEA. CDR3 bases: TGCAGCGCCGCATCCGGGACAGATCAGGGAAACACCATATATTTT. It translates to CSAASGTDQGNTIYF.